This T cell receptor beta chain comes out of a study of OX40 agonist ivuxolimab in advanced cancers. About the research overall: Eligibility rules accepted prior anti-PD-1, anti-PD-L1 or anti-CTLA-4 therapy, and roughly 42% had some. Findings and caveats of the study: At 0.1 to 3.0 mg/kg and by week 6, CD4+ and CD8+ T cells in the blood had expanded clonally. Expansion of clones was among the lowest in partial responders at 0.1-3.0 mg/kg.

Blood got drawn at baseline, again on cycle 4 day 1, and then on cycle 7 day 1. Some clones are missing from TCRdb's copy, which holds only in-frame ones; the method was immunoSEQ multiplex PCR. The table includes about 92,000 clones, 84% detected once. As to this clone: Antigen: not known.

V was cut by 0 bases and J by 5 bases, with 17 bases left in between. Germline loops: CDR1 SGHNT, CDR2 YYREEE (reference sequence). The CDR3 length is 16 residues. V is TRBV5-4 and J is TRBJ1-1; D gene unclear. The TCR was taken from an adult with an advanced solid tumor such as melanoma, head and neck, liver or kidney cancer. The sample here was CD4+ or CD8+ T cells sorted from blood, taken in a trial of the OX40 agonist ivuxolimab. The CDR3 sequence: CASSLGLGGRGTEAFF. The CDR3 DNA sequence: TGTGCCAGCAGCTTGGGGCTTGGAGGGCGTGGGACTGAAGCTTTCTTT.